This entry describes one T cell receptor (beta chain). Its antigen is undetermined. This entry comes from a study of vaccination and CD4 T cells after COVID-19. Study-wide findings and caveats: Relatively few convalescent patients were studied, without early post-infection timepoints. Median counts of SARS-CoV-2-reactive clonotypes increased from approximately 21 to 40; this difference was not significant.

Sequence data for DNA of cultured CD4+ T cells were generated by the Oncomine TCR Beta short-read assay. DNA came from CD4+ T cells after culture. TCRdb ran MiXCR on the PCR reads and lists one entry per CDR3 protein. The sample has 20,000 or so distinct CDR3 sequences, 47% seen once. The treatment: approximately nine-day PBMC culture with coronavirus spike peptide pools or control peptides (ViraFEST assay). Each well received around 1.8 million PBMCs, cultured with approximately 9 IU/ml IL-2 and 10 ug/ml peptide pools. Germline lookup yields CDR1 MNHNS and CDR2 SASEGT. The V and J ends lost 6 bases and 2 bases, in that order; junction bases with no gene match: 8. This CDR3 contains 16 residues.

The clonotype comes from a human donor with COVID-19. V usage is TRBV6-1 and J usage is TRBJ1-5; 9 bases align to TRBD1. Sequencing input: cultured CD4+ T cells from blood. DNA of the CDR3: TGTGCCAGCAGGTCGGGACAGGGTATAGGCAATCAGCCCCAGCATTTT. Its translation: CASRSGQGIGNQPQHF.